The clone carrying this T cell receptor (beta chain) was recorded at least ten times. Its antigen is not known. Germline lookup yields CDR1 MNHEY and CDR2 SVGEGT. CDR3 length: 14 amino acids. Trimming left V 4 bases short and J 5 bases short, with 11 bases between. This entry is derived from a study of T-cell reconstitution after alpha-beta-depleted transplantation in children. Whole-study findings and limits: Recipient T cells and thymic progenitors that survived were the source of the high TCRbeta diversity seen at day 60 in some patients. T cells produced anew were the main source of T-cell counts and diversity one year after transplant. Several hundred expanded graft clones reportedly gave rise to the alpha-beta T cells present about two months after transplant.

During its preparation, the TCRbeta library received unique molecular identifiers. TCRdb re-called the PCR reads with MiXCR, one entry per CDR3 protein. The sample lists about 290,000 distinct CDR3 sequences; roughly a tenth were seen once. The clonotype comes from a boy under two years old with acute myeloid leukemia, due to receive a stem cell transplant. The chain employs TRBV6-2 or TRBV6-3 and TRBJ2-2; tentative D call: TRBD2 (6 bases). This specimen was PBMCs, taken before TCRalphabeta/CD19-depleted stem cell transplant. CDR3 sequence reads: CASSWDSGTGELFF. The CDR3 DNA follows: TGTGCCAGCAGTTGGGACTCAGGGACCGGGGAGCTGTTTTTT.